The 10 T cell receptor beta chains below were found in one sample sequenced in a study of T cell responses to AZD1222 COVID-19 vaccine. Here immunoSEQ multiplex PCR was the method, and the copy in TCRdb shows in-frame clones only, minus some. The table records some 150,000 clones, around 88% of them present only once. The starting material was peripheral blood, obtained on day 0 of AZD1222 vaccination. The receptor source for this set is an adult in good health.

The table lists this clone with a count of one. The V and J genes are TRBV15 and TRBJ2-7; D ambiguous. The CDR3 runs to 13 residues. Germline assignment: CDR1 LNHNV and CDR2 YYDKDF (reference sequence). The germline V and J ends were trimmed by 4 bases and 3 bases, with 10 bases remaining between them. CDR3 amino acids: CATSKGRIYEQYF. As DNA, the CDR3 is TGTGCCACCAGCAAAGGACGGATCTACGAGCAGTACTTC.

The rearrangement links TRBV5-6 to TRBJ2-2, with D unclear. The CDR3 covers 16 residues. Germline CDR1 reads SGHDT; CDR2 reads YYEEEE. The V gene lost 9 bases and the J gene lost 5 bases, with 23 bases spanning the gap. The CDR3 DNA reads TGTGCCACCTCAGTTTGGGTGGCGACGTGGACCGGGGAGCTGTTTTTT. Amino acids: CATSVWVATWTGELFF.

This clone showed up just once. The rearrangement joins TRBV9 to TRBJ2-3; 9 positions agree with TRBD2. Trimming at V came to 4 bases and at J to 2 bases, leaving 5 bases not matched to a gene. This CDR3 contains 15 residues. Germline CDR1 is SGDLS and CDR2 is YYNGEE. The DNA of the CDR3 is TGTGCCAGCAGCTCGACTAGCGGACACACAGATACGCAGTATTTT. Protein sequence: CASSSTSGHTDTQYF.

CDR3 amino acids: CASSHLGAGNQPQHF. CDR3 DNA sequence: TGTGCCAGCAGCCATTTGGGGGCTGGCAATCAGCCCCAGCATTTT. V usage is TRBV3-1 (or the pseudogene TRBV3-2) and J usage is TRBJ1-5; D is possibly TRBD1 (6 bases). V gave up 3 bases and J gave up 2 bases, with 11 bases separating them. The CDR3 contains 15 residues. In germline, CDR1 is LGHDT, CDR2 YNNKEL (reference sequence).

This sequence joins TRBV11-2 and TRBJ1-4; D is ambiguous. With 0 bases removed from V and 4 bases from J, the gap between germline ends came to 12 bases. The CDR3 consists of 16 residues. CDR1 is SGHAT and CDR2 is FQNNGV in the germline V gene. The CDR3 loop is CASSLDRRTFNEKLFF. The CDR3 DNA reads TGTGCCAGCAGCTTAGATCGGAGAACGTTTAATGAAAAACTGTTTTTT. The complete variable domain, with remaining parts taken from reference TRBV11-2 and TRBJ1-4, reads EAGVAQSPRYKIIEKRQSVAFWCNPISGHATLYWYQQILGQGPKLLIQFQNNGVVDDSQLPKDRFSAERLKGVDSTLKIQPAKLEDSAVYLCASSLDRRTFNEKLFFGSGTQLSVL.

The rearrangement uses TRBV4-2 and TRBJ2-5, with 7 bases identical to TRBD1. With V trimmed by 1 base and J by 3 bases, 11 bases remained unmatched. CDR3 size: 17 residues. The V gene's germline CDR1 is LGHNA and CDR2 YNFKEQ. CDR3 bases: TGTGCCAGCAGCCAAGCAGTTTCCAGGGGGATCGAAGAGACCCAGTACTTC. Its protein is CASSQAVSRGIEETQYF.

The chain has TRBV19 and TRBJ2-2, with D possibly matching TRBD1 (8 bases). V lost 4 bases to trimming and J lost 0 bases, with 21 bases between them. The CDR3 totals 19 residues. Germline V gene sequence: CDR1 LNHDA, CDR2 SQIVND (reference sequence). The CDR3 region is CASSKDRAPSGTNTGELFF. In nucleotides, the CDR3 is TGTGCCAGTAGTAAGGACAGGGCCCCTAGCGGCACGAACACCGGGGAGCTGTTTTTT. The complete variable domain, with remaining parts taken from reference TRBV19 and TRBJ2-2, reads DGGITQSPKYLFRKEGQNVTLSCEQNLNHDAMYWYRQDPGQGLRLIYYSQIVNDFQKGDIAEGYSVSREKKESFPLTVTSAQKNPTAFYLCASSKDRAPSGTNTGELFFGEGSRLTVL.

As for this clone: The sample carries other DNA sequences with the same CDR3. J is TRBJ1-5 and V is TRBV18, with 8 positions matching TRBD1. Germline CDR1 KGHSH, CDR2 LQKENI. This CDR3 spans 14 amino acids. Losses at the gene ends were 4 bases for V and 4 bases for J; bases not matched to a gene: 3. The CDR3 region has the DNA TGTGCCAGCTCACTTGGACAGGGTAATCAGCCCCAGCATTTT. Translation gives CASSLGQGNQPQHF.

The V call is TRBV5-6, the J call TRBJ1-3, with D possibly being TRBD1 (6 bases). CDR1 SGHDT and CDR2 YYEEEE come from the germline V gene. V was clipped by 2 bases and J by 4 bases, with 7 bases between them. This CDR3 is built from 13 residues. The CDR3 bases are TGTGCCAGCAGCTTCGGACAGGGAAACACCATATATTTT. It yields the protein CASSFGQGNTIYF.

The chain is built from TRBV28 and TRBJ2-7, with D possibly being TRBD1 or TRBD2 (5 bases each). Trimming left V 7 bases short and J 4 bases short, with 11 bases between. The CDR3 loop spans 12 amino acids. CDR1 is MDHEN and CDR2 is SYDVKM in the germline V gene. CDR3 coding DNA: TGTGCCAGCACCTTTGGGGGTTACGAGCAGTACTTC. This sequence encodes CASTFGGYEQYF.